This T cell receptor beta chain came from a study of CD8 T cells in Susac syndrome. Study-level findings and limits: The number of individuals included in the study's TCR sequencing and HLA analysis was acknowledged as relatively small.

The patients serving as multiple sclerosis controls were treatment-naive. They had stable or active relapsing-remitting disease and fulfilled revised McDonald criteria. TEMRA cells were FACS-enriched, unlike CD8+ and CD4+ T cells, which were negatively isolated. Note on this clonotype: The antigen remains undetermined.

RNA was extracted with the RNeasy kit, and a quantity of roughly 0.5 to 1 ug was reverse transcribed using random hexamers. Amplification of TCR beta CDR3 across 54 Vbeta and 13 Jbeta was performed with immunoSEQ multiplex PCR. TCRdb ran MiXCR on the immunoSEQ multiplex PCR reads and lists one entry per CDR3 protein. The sample lists about 180,000 distinct CDR3 sequences; roughly 95% were seen once. The CDR3 loop spans 11 amino acids. Germline V gene lookup returns CDR1 GTSNPN and CDR2 SVGIG (reference sequence). Trimming left V 1 base short and J 10 bases short, with 8 bases between. Sequencing used CD4+ T cells from PBMCs. This TCR derives from a human donor with multiple sclerosis. The genes are TRBV30 and TRBJ2-4; a weak D match, TRBD2 (5 bases). CDR3 bases: TGTGCCTGGAGTGGGGAGCTGATTCAGTACTTC. It translates to CAWSGELIQYF.